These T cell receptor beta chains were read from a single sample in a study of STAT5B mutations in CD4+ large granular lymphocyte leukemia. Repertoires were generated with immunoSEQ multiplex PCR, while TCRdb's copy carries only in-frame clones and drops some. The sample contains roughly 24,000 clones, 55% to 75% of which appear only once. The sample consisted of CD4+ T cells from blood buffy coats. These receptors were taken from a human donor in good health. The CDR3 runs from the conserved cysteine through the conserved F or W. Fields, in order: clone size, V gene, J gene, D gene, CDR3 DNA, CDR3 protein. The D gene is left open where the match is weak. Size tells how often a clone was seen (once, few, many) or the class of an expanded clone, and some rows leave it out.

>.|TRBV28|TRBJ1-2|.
TGTGCCAGCAGCCTACAGGGAACCTATGGCTACACCTTC
CASSLQGTYGYTF
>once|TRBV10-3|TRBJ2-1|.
TGTGCCATCAGTGAGTCCGTCCTCGGCTTATACAATGAGCAGTTCTTC
CAISESVLGLYNEQFF
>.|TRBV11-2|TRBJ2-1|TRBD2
TGTGCCAGCAGCTCACCTCTCGGGGGGGTGGTAAATGAGCAGTTCTTC
CASSSPLGGVVNEQFF
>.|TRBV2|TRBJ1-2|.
TGTGCCAGCAGTAAAGGGGGAATCGGTGGCTACACCTTC
CASSKGGIGGYTF
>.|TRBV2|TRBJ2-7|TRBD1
TGTGCCAGCAGTATGCCGGGACAGGGGGCTAACGAGCAGTACTTC
CASSMPGQGANEQYF
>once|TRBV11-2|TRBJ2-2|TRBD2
TGTGCCAGCAGCTTATGGGAGGGACGGGAGCTGTTTTTT
CASSLWEGRELFF
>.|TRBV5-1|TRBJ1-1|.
TGCGCCAGCAGCATCACAGCAGGTACTGAAGCTTTCTTT
CASSITAGTEAFF
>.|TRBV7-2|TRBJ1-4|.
TGTGCCAGCAGCTTAAAGTACAGGGTTGGTGGAACTAATGAAAAACTGTTTTTT
CASSLKYRVGGTNEKLFF
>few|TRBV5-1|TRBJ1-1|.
TGCGCCAGCAGCTTTATCCTAAGGAGGGGCACTGAAGCTTTCTTT
CASSFILRRGTEAFF
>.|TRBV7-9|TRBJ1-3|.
TGTGCCAGCAGCTTAGTTGGAAACACCATATATTTT
CASSLVGNTIYF
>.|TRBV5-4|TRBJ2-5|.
TGTGCCAGCAGCAACACAGGGCTGGAGACCCAGTACTTC
CASSNTGLETQYF
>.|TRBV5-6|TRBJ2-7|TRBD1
TGTGCCAGCAGCTGGGGACAGGGGAATTCCTACGAGCAGTACTTC
CASSWGQGNSYEQYF
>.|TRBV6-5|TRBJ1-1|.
TGTGCCAGCAGACTCGTTTCGGTGAACACTGAAGCTTTCTTT
CASRLVSVNTEAFF
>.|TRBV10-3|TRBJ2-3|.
TGTGCCACCACGGGCGATACGCAGTATTTT
CATTGDTQYF
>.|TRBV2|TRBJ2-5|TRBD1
TGTGCCAGCAGTGGGGGACAGGGGGAGACCCAGTACTTC
CASSGGQGETQYF
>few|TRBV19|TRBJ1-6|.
TGTGCCAGTAGTAAGGCCCGGCTGGATTATTCACCCCTCCACTTT
CASSKARLDYSPLHF
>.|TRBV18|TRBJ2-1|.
TGTGCCAGCTCACCGTTAAAGACAGGCTACAATGAGCAGTTCTTC
CASSPLKTGYNEQFF
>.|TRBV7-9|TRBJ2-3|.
TGTGCCAGCAGCTTAAATCCTAGCCCCACAGATACGCAGTATTTT
CASSLNPSPTDTQYF
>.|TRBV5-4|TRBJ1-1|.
TGTGCCAGCAGCTCCATGAACACTGAAGCTTTCTTT
CASSSMNTEAFF
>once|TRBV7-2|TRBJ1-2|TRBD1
TGTGCCAGCAGCTCATCGGGAGGGGGCCGCTATGGCTACACCTTC
CASSSSGGGRYGYTF
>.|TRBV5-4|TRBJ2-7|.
TGTGCCAGCAGCTTGTTCGGTTTGAGGGGGACCTACGAGCAGTACTTC
CASSLFGLRGTYEQYF
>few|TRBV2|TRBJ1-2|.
TGTGCCAGTTCCTCCCTACAGGGCGGCTATGGCTACACCTTC
CASSSLQGGYGYTF
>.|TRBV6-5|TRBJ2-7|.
TGTGCCAGCAGGAGTATGCCCGGACCCTACGAGCAGTACTTC
CASRSMPGPYEQYF
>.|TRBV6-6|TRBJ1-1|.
TGTGCCAGCAGTTACCAGGGGTATACTGAAGCTTTCTTT
CASSYQGYTEAFF
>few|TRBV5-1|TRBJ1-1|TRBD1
TGCGCCAGCAGCTTGGGCGGCAGGGGGAGCACTGAAGCTTTCTTT
CASSLGGRGSTEAFF
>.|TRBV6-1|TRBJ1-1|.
TGTGCCAGCAGTGGTGTGTTGAACACTGAAGCTTTCTTT
CASSGVLNTEAFF
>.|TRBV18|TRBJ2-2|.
TGTGCCAGCTCACCGCCAGGGTCGGCCGGGGAGCTGTTTTTT
CASSPPGSAGELFF
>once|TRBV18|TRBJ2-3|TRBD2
TGTGCCAGCTCACCACCCGAACTAGCGGGGGGAACAGATACGCAGTATTTT
CASSPPELAGGTDTQYF
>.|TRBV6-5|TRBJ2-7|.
TGTGCCAGCAGAACGACAGGCCAGGGCTCCGAGCAGTACTTC
CASRTTGQGSEQYF
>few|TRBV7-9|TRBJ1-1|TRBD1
TGTGCCAGCAGCCGGGACAGGGCGTTCAGCACTGAAGCTTTCTTT
CASSRDRAFSTEAFF
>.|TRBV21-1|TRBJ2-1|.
TGTGCCAGCAGCAAATCCCCCCGGGCAGGGGGCGGGAATGAGCAGTTCTTC
CASSKSPRAGGGNEQFF
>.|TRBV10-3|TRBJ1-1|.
TGTGCCACACGAGGGACGGAGAACACTGAAGCTTTCTTT
CATRGTENTEAFF
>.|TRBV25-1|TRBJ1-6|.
TGTGCCAGCAGTGAGACAGGCCTTTCACCCCTCCACTTT
CASSETGLSPLHF
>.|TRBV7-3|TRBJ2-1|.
TGTGCCAGCAGCTTGGAGGGGGGCCGTTACAATGAGCAGTTCTTC
CASSLEGGRYNEQFF
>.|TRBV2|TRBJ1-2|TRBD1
TGTGCAGGACAGGGAGGGTATGGCTACACCTTC
CAGQGGYGYTF
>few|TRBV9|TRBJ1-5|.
TGTGCCAGCGGGCAGGGTGATCAGCCCCAGCATTTT
CASGQGDQPQHF
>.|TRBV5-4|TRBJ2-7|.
TGTGCCAGCAGCTCTGCGTCCTTAGCCTACGAGCAGTACTTC
CASSSASLAYEQYF
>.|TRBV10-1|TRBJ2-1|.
TGCGCCATCGGGGGCAGGGCGAGGGGCTATGAGCAGTTCTTC
CAIGGRARGYEQFF
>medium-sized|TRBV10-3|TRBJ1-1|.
TGTGCCATCAGTGAGGGGGCTTTGAACACTGAAGCTTTCTTT
CAISEGALNTEAFF
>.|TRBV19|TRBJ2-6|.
TGTGCCACCACCAATCCCTCTGGGGCCAACGTCCTGACTTTC
CATTNPSGANVLTF
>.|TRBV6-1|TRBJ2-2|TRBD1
TGTGCCAGCAGTGAAGCGCGTTCCGGCAGGGGGCACGGGGAGCTGTTTTTT
CASSEARSGRGHGELFF
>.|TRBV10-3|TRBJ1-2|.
TGTGCCACGACCCAGGATCACTATGGCTACACCTTC
CATTQDHYGYTF
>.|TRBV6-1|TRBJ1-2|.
TGTGCCAGCAGTTTAGGGGACTACGTCTATGGCTACACCTTC
CASSLGDYVYGYTF
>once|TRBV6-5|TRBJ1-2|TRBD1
TGTGCCAGCAGCAGGGGACAGGGACGCAGCTATGGCTACACCTTC
CASSRGQGRSYGYTF
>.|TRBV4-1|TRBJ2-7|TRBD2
TGCGCCAGCAGCCAAGGGCTAGCGGGGGGTAACTACGAGCAGTACTTC
CASSQGLAGGNYEQYF
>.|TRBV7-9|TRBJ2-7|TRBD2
TGTGCCAGCAGCTTAGGGCGGGGGGCCTACGAGCAGTACTTC
CASSLGRGAYEQYF
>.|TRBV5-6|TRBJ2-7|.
TGTGCCAGCAGCTTGTTGTCGGGGTACGAGCAGTACTTC
CASSLLSGYEQYF
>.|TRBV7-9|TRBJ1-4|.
TGTGCCAGCAGCTCGGGGTCCACTAATGAAAAACTGTTTTTT
CASSSGSTNEKLFF
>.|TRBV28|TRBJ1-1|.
TGTGCCAGCAGGTCTCTCAGGGTTTTCACTGAAGCTTTCTTT
CASRSLRVFTEAFF
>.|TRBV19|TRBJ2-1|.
TGTGCCAGTAGTGGGGCGGGGGCTAGTCCTGGCGATGAGCAGTTCTTC
CASSGAGASPGDEQFF
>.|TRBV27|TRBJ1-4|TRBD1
TGTGCCAGCAGTCAAGTCGGGACAGGGGGCTTTGAAAAACTGTTTTTT
CASSQVGTGGFEKLFF
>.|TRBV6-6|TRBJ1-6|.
TGTGCCAGCAGGCTACTGACGGGTTATAATTCACCCCTCCACTTT
CASRLLTGYNSPLHF
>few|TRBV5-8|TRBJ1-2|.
TGTGCCAGCAGCTTGACACAGGGAGTTCTGGGCTACACCTTC
CASSLTQGVLGYTF
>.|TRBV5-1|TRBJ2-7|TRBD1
TGCGCCAGCAGCTTGACTGGGACAGGGTACTACGAGCAGTACTTC
CASSLTGTGYYEQYF
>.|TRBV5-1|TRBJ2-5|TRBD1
TGCGCCAGCAGCTCCACCGGGACAGGGGAAAAGACCCAGTACTTC
CASSSTGTGEKTQYF